This T cell receptor (beta chain) stems from a study of cytomegalovirus exposure and HLA in healthy donors. The primer mix had 60 Vbeta and 13 Jbeta primers. Using immunoSEQ multiplex PCR, the repertoire was profiled, and TCRdb retains in-frame clones only, with some absent. The sample has over 85,000 clones; about 80% are singletons. The junction had 9 bases not matched to a gene; V was cut back by 4 bases and J by 4 bases. Germline CDR1 and CDR2: SGHNT and YYREEE (reference sequence). This CDR3 spans 15 amino acids. This clonotype originated in a woman in her sixties in good health and CMV-seropositive. This chain uses TRBV5-4 with TRBJ2-7, with 9 bases matching TRBD2. Sequencing was carried out using PBMCs. The CDR3 is CASSAAGTSTYEQYF. The CDR3 DNA reads as TGTGCCAGCAGCGCGGCCGGGACTAGCACTTACGAGCAGTACTTC.